In this sample, the clone carrying this T cell receptor (beta chain) turned up a few times. The target antigen is unknown. Germline V gene data show CDR1 as LGHNA and CDR2 as YSLEER. The CDR3 loop spans 16 amino acids. Trimming removed 0 bases from V and 3 bases from J; junction bases left unmatched: 8. The entry originates in a study of beta chain features in type 1 diabetes. Study results and limitations: Moderate yet significant TCRB CDR3 shortening was seen in Type 1 diabetes patients in all four CD4+ subsets.

cDNA synthesis used the whole RNA isolate, giving expressed TCRB sequences. The data were produced by immunoSEQ multiplex PCR, yet TCRdb's version contains in-frame clones alone and is incomplete. Here the sample spans 250,000 or so clones, roughly 20% being singletons. The material sequenced was naive CD4+ T cells from blood. The sequence was collected from a woman aged 40 to 50 with type 1 diabetes. V gene TRBV4-3 combines with J gene TRBJ2-7, with 7 positions matching TRBD1. As DNA, the CDR3 is TGCGCCAGCAGCCAAGATAGACAGGGCAGAAGCTACGAGCAGTACTTC. Residues: CASSQDRQGRSYEQYF.